This entry is about one T cell receptor beta chain. PCR employed 60 Vbeta and 13 Jbeta primers. This table comes from immunoSEQ multiplex PCR, and its TCRdb copy is limited to in-frame clones, with some not included. The sample's table shows about 140,000 clones. Trimming took 6 bases from V and 5 from J; bases not matched to a gene: 9. Germline V CDR1 and CDR2: LNHDA, SQIVND (reference sequence). CDR3 length: 14 amino acids. The data stem from a study of cytomegalovirus exposure and HLA in healthy donors. The chain is built from TRBV19 and TRBJ1-1; TRBD1 matches at 7 bases. This receptor was identified in a young woman in good health and CMV-seronegative. Sequenced: PBMCs. The CDR3 region is CASREGAGGTEAFF. CDR3 sequence (DNA): TGTGCCAGTAGAGAGGGGGCAGGGGGAACTGAAGCTTTCTTT.